Listed below are T cell receptor beta chains from one sample, sequenced in a study of T-cell reconstitution after alpha-beta-depleted transplantation in children. TCRdb reanalysed the PCR reads using MiXCR and keeps one entry per CDR3 protein. Of about 340,000 distinct CDR3 sequences in the sample, 10% to 15% were seen once. Sample: PBMCs, taken from the stem cell graft. These receptors were collected from a human donor who donated a stem cell graft to a child with Fanconi anemia. Each CDR3 is given with its conserved first and last residue. Clone size is not always given. Where it is, it says once, few, many or a class for expanded clones.

TRBJ1-4 TRBV12-3/TRBV12-4 few CASRDADELENEKLFF
TRBJ1-2 TRBV29-1 few CSVEGGEGTYGYTF
TRBJ1-2 TRBV6-5 many CASSYGRTGKDNYGYTF
TRBJ1-2 TRBV25-1 few CASSEYRGANDYGYTF
TRBJ2-5 TRBV25-1 few CASSESMMGQGKETQYF
TRBJ1-1 TRBV12-3/TRBV12-4 few CASSFEGPAGSGTEAFF
TRBJ2-5 TRBV5-1 - CASSFQGATAETQYF
TRBJ2-7 TRBV29-1 - CSVAETGFTYEQYF
TRBJ2-1 TRBV27 many CASSLTSGTNYNEQFF
TRBJ2-1 TRBV19 few CASSKLAGSSYNEQFF
TRBJ1-2 TRBV6-1 few CASSGDRAFGYGYTF
TRBJ2-5 TRBV7-2 many CASSPSGRETQYF
TRBJ2-1 TRBV5-1 few CASSLGTLYNEQFF
TRBJ2-7 TRBV6-5 - CASSYGSRGGAYEQYF
TRBJ2-3 TRBV4-3 many CASSQDLAGATDTQYF
TRBJ2-1 TRBV7-2 - CASSETPETYNEQFF
TRBJ2-3 TRBV24-1 - CATSDLRPGTVTDTQYF
TRBJ2-5 TRBV5-1 few CASSLGTGNQETQYF
TRBJ1-1 TRBV20-1 - CSARIPGRDTEAFF
TRBJ2-2 TRBV12-3/TRBV12-4 few CASSFMEGGELFF
TRBJ2-1 TRBV7-2 few CASSRDYLNNEQFF
TRBJ1-2 TRBV20-1 - CSAHIEGYLYGYTF
TRBJ2-7 TRBV6-2/TRBV6-3 few CASSTRGFPDSYEQYF
TRBJ2-5 TRBV4-1 many CASSQDHTAERQTQYF
TRBJ1-2 TRBV20-1 - CSAIYPGAGDGYTF
TRBJ1-2 TRBV20-1 - CSARLTGKGIYGYTF
TRBJ1-1 TRBV5-1 - CASSRNTGTVNTEAFF
TRBJ1-2 TRBV12-3/TRBV12-4 many CASTPLGPSAGGYTF
TRBJ2-7 TRBV7-6 - CASSPGHLTYEQYF
TRBJ1-5 TRBV6-5 many CASSYSNARRVSNQPQHF
TRBJ1-4 TRBV25-1 many CASSEWGPKLFF
TRBJ2-2 TRBV12-3/TRBV12-4 many CASSFRTGATNTGELFF
TRBJ1-5 TRBV27 - CASSQGAWQPQHF
TRBJ1-1 TRBV5-5 - CASLDRGYTEAFF
TRBJ2-7 TRBV7-2 - CASNWDRDTYEQYF
TRBJ1-2 TRBV7-8 - CASSWGKRTHYGYTF
TRBJ1-1 TRBV11-2 once CASSLAPGQGSTEAFF
TRBJ2-2 TRBV5-1 - CASSTPSGQRAGELFF
TRBJ2-3 TRBV9 many CASSANRGPDTQYF
TRBJ2-3 TRBV5-1 many CASSLQGLAGTDTQYF
TRBJ2-3 TRBV28 many CASSLDRGWEDTQYF
TRBJ2-3 TRBV25-1 few CASSESGGAYSTDTQYF
TRBJ2-1 TRBV20-1 - CSAITGGWHEQFF
TRBJ2-6 TRBV4-3 few CASSPASGITGANVLTF
TRBJ1-5 TRBV11-2 - CASTVRGRDYSNQPQHF
TRBJ2-5 TRBV29-1 - CSVEERRGETQYF
TRBJ1-1 TRBV12-3/TRBV12-4 many CASSLGHLNTEAFF
TRBJ2-3 TRBV5-1 few CASSSTGGDTQYF
TRBJ2-1 TRBV5-1 few CASSLNFRGDEQFF
TRBJ2-2 TRBV3-1 few CASSPLAGGWTGELFF
TRBJ2-7 TRBV7-6 - CASSLLTSSEQYF
TRBJ2-7 TRBV10-1 - CASSDPGQGVVEQYF
TRBJ2-1 TRBV10-2 many CASSETDNEQFF
TRBJ2-1 TRBV4-3 - CASSQEIALSYNEQFF